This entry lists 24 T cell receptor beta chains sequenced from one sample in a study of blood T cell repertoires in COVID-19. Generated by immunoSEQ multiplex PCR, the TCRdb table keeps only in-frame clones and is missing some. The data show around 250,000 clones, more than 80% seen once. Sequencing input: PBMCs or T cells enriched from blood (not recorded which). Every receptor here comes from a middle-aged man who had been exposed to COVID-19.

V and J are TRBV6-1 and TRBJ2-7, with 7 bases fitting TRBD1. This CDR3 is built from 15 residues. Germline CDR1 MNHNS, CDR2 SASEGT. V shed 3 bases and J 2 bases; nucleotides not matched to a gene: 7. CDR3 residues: CASSDFGTATYEQYF. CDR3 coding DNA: TGTGCCAGCAGTGATTTTGGGACAGCAACCTACGAGCAGTACTTC.

CDR3 nucleotides: TGTGCCTGGGACCAAACCCGGACAGATGAGCAGTTCTTC. This encodes CAWDQTRTDEQFF. The chain combines TRBV30 with TRBJ2-1; D perhaps matches TRBD1 (6 bases). In germline, CDR1 is GTSNPN, CDR2 SVGIG (reference sequence). The CDR3 has 13 amino acids. The V end was cut by 5 bases, the J end by 8 bases, with 16 bases between.

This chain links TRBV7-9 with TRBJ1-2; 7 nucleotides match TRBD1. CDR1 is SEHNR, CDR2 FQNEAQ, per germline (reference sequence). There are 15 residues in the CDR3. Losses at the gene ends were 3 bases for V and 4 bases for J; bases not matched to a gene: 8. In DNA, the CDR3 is TGTGCCAGCAGCTTCCCGACAGGGCGCCCCTATGGCTACACCTTC. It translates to CASSFPTGRPYGYTF. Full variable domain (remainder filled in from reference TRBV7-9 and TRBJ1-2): DTGVSQNPRHKITKRGQNVTFRCDPISEHNRLYWYRQTLGQGPEFLTYFQNEAQLEKSRLLSDRFSAERPKGSFSTLEIQRTEQGDSAMYLCASSFPTGRPYGYTFGSGTRLTVV.

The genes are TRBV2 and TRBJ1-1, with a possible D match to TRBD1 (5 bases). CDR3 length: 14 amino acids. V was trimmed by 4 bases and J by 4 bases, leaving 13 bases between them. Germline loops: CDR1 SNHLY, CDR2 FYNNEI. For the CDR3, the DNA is TGTGCCAGCAGTGTTCAGGGAGGGGTCACTGAAGCTTTCTTT. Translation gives CASSVQGGVTEAFF.

The CDR3 DNA reads as TGCGCCAGCAGCTTGGGGTCTAGCGGGGGGCAAGAGACCCAGTACTTC. Its translation is CASSLGSSGGQETQYF. This sequence joins TRBV5-1 and TRBJ2-5; 11 bases match TRBD2. The CDR3 is 16 residues long. After removal of 0 bases from V and 2 bases from J, the junction contained 3 bases not matched to a gene. The germline V gene has CDR1 SGHRS and CDR2 YFSETQ. Complete variable domain (other parts from reference TRBV5-1 and TRBJ2-5): KAGVTQTPRYLIKTRGQQVTLSCSPISGHRSVSWYQQTPGQGLQFLFEYFSETQRNKGNFPGRFSGRQFSNSRSEMNVSTLELGDSALYLCASSLGSSGGQETQYFGPGTRLLVL.

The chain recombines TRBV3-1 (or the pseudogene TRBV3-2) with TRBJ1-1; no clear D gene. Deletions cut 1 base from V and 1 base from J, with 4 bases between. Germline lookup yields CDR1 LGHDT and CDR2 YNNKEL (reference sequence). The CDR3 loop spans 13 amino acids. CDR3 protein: CASSQGQNTEAFF. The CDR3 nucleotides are TGTGCCAGCAGCCAAGGACAGAACACTGAAGCTTTCTTT.

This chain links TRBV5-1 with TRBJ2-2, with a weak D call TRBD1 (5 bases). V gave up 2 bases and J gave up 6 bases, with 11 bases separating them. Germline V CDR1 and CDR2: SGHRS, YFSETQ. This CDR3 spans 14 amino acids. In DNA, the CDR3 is TGCGCCAGCAGCTTTATCAGGGTTGCCGGGGAGCTGTTTTTT. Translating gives CASSFIRVAGELFF.

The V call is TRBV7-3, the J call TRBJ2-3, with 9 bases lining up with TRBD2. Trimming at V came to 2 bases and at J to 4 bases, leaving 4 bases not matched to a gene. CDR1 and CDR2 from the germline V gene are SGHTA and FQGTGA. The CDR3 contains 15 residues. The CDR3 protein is CASSLAGGTADTQYF. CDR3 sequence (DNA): TGTGCCAGCAGCTTAGCGGGAGGGACGGCAGATACGCAGTATTTT. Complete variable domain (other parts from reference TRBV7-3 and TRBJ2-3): GAGVSQTPSNKVTEKGKYVELRCDPISGHTALYWYRQSLGQGPEFLIYFQGTGAADDSGLPNDRFFAVRPEGSVSTLKIQRTERGDSAVYLCASSLAGGTADTQYFGPGTRLTVL.

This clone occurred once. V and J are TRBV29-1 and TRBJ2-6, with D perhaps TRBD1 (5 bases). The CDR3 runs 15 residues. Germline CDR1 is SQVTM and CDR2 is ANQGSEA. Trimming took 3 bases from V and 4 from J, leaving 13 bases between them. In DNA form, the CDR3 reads TGCAGCGTTGAGGGGCAGGGTTCGGGGGCCAACGTCCTGACTTTC. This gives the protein CSVEGQGSGANVLTF.

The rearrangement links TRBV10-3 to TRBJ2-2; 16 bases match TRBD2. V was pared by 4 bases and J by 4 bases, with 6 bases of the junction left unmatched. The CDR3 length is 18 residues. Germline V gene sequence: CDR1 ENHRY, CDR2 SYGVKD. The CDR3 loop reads CAISGGLAGGPGTGELFF. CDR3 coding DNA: TGTGCCATCAGTGGGGGACTAGCGGGAGGGCCCGGCACCGGGGAGCTGTTTTTT.

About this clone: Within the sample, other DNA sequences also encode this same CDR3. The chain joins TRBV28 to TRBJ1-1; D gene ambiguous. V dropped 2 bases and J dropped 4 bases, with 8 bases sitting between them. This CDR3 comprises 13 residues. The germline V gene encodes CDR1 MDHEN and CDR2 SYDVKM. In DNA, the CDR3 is TGTGCCAGCAGTTTAGGCCGGGGCACTGAAGCTTTCTTT. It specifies CASSLGRGTEAFF.

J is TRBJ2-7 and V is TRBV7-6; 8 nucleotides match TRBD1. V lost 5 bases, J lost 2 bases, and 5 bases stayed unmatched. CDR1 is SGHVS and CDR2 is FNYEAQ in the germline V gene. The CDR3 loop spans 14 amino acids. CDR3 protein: CASSVGQGPYEQYF. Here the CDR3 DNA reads TGTGCCAGCAGCGTCGGACAGGGACCCTACGAGCAGTACTTC.

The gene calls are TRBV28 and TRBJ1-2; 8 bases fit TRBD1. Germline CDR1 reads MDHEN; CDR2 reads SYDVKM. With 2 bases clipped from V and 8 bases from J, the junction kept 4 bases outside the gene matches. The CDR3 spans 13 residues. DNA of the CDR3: TGTGCCAGCAGTTTAACAGGGGGGGTAGGCTACACCTTC. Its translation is CASSLTGGVGYTF.

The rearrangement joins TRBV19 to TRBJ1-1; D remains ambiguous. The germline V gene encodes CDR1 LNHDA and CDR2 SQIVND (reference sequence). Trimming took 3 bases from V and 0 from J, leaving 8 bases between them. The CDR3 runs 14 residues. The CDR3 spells CASSISFMNTEAFF. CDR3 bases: TGTGCCAGTAGTATTTCCTTTATGAACACTGAAGCTTTCTTT. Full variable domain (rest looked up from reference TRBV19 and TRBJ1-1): DGGITQSPKYLFRKEGQNVTLSCEQNLNHDAMYWYRQDPGQGLRLIYYSQIVNDFQKGDIAEGYSVSREKKESFPLTVTSAQKNPTAFYLCASSISFMNTEAFFGQGTRLTVV.

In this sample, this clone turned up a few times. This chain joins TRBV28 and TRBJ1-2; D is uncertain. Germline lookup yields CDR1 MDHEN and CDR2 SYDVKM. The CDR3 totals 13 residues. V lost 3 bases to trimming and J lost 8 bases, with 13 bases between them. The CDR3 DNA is TGTGCCAGCAGTTTTGTCGAGATCAAGGGCTACACCTTC. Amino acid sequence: CASSFVEIKGYTF.

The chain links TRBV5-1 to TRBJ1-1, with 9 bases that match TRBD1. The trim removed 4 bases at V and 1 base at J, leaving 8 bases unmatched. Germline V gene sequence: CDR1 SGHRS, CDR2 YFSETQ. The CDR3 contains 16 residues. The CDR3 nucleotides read TGCGCCAGCAGCCGACCCGACAGGGGGGCGAACACTGAAGCTTTCTTT. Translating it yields CASSRPDRGANTEAFF.

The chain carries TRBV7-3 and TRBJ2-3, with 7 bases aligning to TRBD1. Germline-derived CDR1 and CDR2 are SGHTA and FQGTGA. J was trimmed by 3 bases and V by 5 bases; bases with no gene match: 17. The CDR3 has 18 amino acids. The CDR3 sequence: CASSPGRNLPRGTDTQYF. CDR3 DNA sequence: TGTGCCAGCAGCCCGGGGCGGAATCTCCCCAGGGGGACAGATACGCAGTATTTT.

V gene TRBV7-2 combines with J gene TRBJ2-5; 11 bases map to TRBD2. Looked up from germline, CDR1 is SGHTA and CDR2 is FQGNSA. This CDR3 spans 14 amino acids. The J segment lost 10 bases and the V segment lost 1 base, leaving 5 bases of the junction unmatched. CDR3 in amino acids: CASSLGGLAANQYF. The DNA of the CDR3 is TGTGCCAGCAGCTTAGGGGGACTAGCGGCTAACCAGTACTTC.

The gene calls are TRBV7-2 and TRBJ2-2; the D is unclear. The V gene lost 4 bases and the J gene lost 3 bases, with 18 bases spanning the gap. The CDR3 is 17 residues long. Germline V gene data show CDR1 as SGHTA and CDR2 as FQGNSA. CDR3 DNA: TGTGCCAGCAGCTACCGTCCGGTCCCAACGGACACCGGGGAGCTGTTTTTT. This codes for CASSYRPVPTDTGELFF.

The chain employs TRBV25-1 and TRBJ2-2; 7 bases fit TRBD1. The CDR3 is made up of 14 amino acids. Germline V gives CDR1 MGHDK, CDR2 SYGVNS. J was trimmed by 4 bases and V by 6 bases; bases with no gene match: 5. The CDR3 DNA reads TGTGCCAGCAGAAGACAGGGTACCACCGGGGAGCTGTTTTTT. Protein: CASRRQGTTGELFF.

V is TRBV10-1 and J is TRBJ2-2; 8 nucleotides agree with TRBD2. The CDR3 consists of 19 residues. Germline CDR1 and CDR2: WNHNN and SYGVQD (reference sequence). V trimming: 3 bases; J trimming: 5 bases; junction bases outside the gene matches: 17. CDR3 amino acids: CASSEARGVGSGNTGELFF. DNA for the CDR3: TGCGCCAGCAGTGAAGCCAGGGGTGTAGGTAGCGGGAATACCGGGGAGCTGTTTTTT.

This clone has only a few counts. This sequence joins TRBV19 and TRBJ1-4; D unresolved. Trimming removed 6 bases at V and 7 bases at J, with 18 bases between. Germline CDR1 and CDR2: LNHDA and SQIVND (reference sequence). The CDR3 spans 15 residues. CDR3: CASSPQEGASEKLFF. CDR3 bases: TGTGCCAGTAGCCCCCAAGAAGGCGCTAGTGAAAAACTGTTTTTT.

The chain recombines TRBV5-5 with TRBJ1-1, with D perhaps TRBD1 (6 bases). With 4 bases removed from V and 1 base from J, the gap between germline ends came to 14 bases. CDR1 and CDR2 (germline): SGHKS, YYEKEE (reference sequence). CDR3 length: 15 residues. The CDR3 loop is CASSPMGAENTEAFF. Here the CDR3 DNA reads TGTGCCAGCAGCCCAATGGGGGCGGAGAACACTGAAGCTTTCTTT.

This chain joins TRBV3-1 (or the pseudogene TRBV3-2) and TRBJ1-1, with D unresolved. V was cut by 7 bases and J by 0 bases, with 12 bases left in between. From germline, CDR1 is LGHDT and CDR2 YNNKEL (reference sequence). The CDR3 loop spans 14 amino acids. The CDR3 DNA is TGTGCCAGCACCCTGCGAGGGCTGAACACTGAAGCTTTCTTT. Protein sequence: CASTLRGLNTEAFF.